Described below is a single T cell receptor beta chain sequence and its context. These data originate in a study of blood T cell repertoires in COVID-19. Study details: Acute-phase and convalescent COVID-19 samples originated in the United States, Italy and Spain. Sample material is recorded as cDNA or gDNA derived from T cells, B-cell-depleted T cells, or PBMCs.

Original processing notes: Amplified reference gene primers provided the basis for estimating nucleated cell counts. Profiled with immunoSEQ multiplex PCR; TCRdb holds only in-frame clones, not every one. V and J calls and clone size are those listed in that table; D and trimming were worked out from the DNA. The sample has over 50,000 clones; 65% to 85% are singletons. The receptor was isolated from a human donor with active or convalescent COVID-19. The donor label of this sample is uncertain. The sequenced sample was peripheral blood.

This CDR3 reads CASSHGPSGYEQYF. The DNA for the CDR3 is TGCGCCAGCAGCCACGGGCCTAGCGGTTACGAGCAGTACTTC. V gene TRBV4-3 combines with J gene TRBJ2-7; 7 bases are a match to TRBD2. The CDR3 runs 14 residues. Trimming took 3 bases from V and 4 from J; bases not matched to a gene: 6. Germline V gene sequence: CDR1 LGHNA, CDR2 YSLEER.